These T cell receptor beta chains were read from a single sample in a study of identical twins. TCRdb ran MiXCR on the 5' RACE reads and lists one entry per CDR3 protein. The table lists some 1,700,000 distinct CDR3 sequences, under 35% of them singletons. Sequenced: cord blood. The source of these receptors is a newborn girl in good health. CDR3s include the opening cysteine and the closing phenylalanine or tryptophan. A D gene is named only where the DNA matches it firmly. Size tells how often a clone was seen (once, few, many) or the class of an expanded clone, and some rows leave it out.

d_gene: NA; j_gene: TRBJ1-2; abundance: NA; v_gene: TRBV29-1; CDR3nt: TGCAGCGTTGAAGATGTGGCTAACTATGGCTACACCTTC; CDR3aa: CSVEDVANYGYTF
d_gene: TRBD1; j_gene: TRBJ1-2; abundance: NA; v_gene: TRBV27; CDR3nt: TGTGCCAGCAGTTTACGCCGGACAGGGATTAACTATGGCTACACCTTC; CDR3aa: CASSLRRTGINYGYTF
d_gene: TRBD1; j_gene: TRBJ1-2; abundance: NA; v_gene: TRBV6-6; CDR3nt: TGTGCCAGCAGTTACCTGGGACAGGGAGAGGGCTACACCTTC; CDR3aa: CASSYLGQGEGYTF
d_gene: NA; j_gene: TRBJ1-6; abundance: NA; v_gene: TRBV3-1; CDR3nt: TGTGCCAGCAGCCAAGACGGTCAGACTTCACCCCTCCACTTT; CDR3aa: CASSQDGQTSPLHF
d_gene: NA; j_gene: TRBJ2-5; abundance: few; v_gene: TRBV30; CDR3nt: TGTGCCTGGAGTGAAGAGGGTGGGGGATTCGAGACCCAGTACTTC; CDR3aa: CAWSEEGGGFETQYF
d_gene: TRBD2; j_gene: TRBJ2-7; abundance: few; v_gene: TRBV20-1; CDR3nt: TGCAGTGCGACCGGGACTAGCGCCTACGAGCAGTACTTC; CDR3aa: CSATGTSAYEQYF
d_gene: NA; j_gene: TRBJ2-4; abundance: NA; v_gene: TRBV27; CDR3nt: TGTGCCAGCAGTCCATCGGACACCAATGAGCAGTACTTC; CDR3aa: CASSPSDTNEQYF
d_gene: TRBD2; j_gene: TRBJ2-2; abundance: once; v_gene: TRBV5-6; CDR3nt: TGTGCCAGCAGCTTGGTGGGTAGCGGGGTGTCCGGGGAGCTGTTTTTT; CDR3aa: CASSLVGSGVSGELFF
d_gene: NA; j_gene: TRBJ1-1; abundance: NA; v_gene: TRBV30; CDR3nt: TGTGCCTGGAGTGTAGGTTTCGGGTATAGGAACACTGAAGCTTTCTTT; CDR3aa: CAWSVGFGYRNTEAFF
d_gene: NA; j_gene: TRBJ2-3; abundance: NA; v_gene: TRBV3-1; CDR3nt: TGTGCCAGCAGCCATCCGGGGGCCGAGGCAGATACGCAGTATTTT; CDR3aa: CASSHPGAEADTQYF
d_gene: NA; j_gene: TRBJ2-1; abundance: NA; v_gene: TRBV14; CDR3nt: TGTGCCAGCAGCCAAGACTGGCTATACAATGAGCAGTTCTTC; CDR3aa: CASSQDWLYNEQFF
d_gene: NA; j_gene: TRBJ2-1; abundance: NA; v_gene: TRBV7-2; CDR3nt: TGTGCCAGCAGCTTAGCCCGGGGCTTGCAGTTCTTC; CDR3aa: CASSLARGLQFF
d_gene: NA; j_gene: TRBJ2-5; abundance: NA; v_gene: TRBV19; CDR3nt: TGTGCCAGTAGTATATATAGCTTTCAGACCCAGTACTTC; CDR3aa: CASSIYSFQTQYF
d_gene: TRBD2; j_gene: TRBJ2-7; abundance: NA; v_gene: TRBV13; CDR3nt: TGTGCCAGCAGCTCCGATGCCAGCGGGGGGGCCCAGGTTTCCTACAATGAGCAGTACTTC; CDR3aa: CASSSDASGGAQVSYNEQYF
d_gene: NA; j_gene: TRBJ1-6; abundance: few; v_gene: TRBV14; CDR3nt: TGTGCCAGCAGCCAAGATCTCCGGGGAAGCTCCTATAATTCACCCCTCCACTTT; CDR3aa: CASSQDLRGSSYNSPLHF
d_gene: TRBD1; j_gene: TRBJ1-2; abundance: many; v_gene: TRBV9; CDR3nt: TGTGCCAGCAGCGTAGCTCTGGACAGGGCTTTGGACACCTTC; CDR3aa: CASSVALDRALDTF
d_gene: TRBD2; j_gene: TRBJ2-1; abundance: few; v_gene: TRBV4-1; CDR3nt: TGCGCCAGCAGCCGCCCGGGACTAGCGTTAAGCCAGTTCTTC; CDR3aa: CASSRPGLALSQFF
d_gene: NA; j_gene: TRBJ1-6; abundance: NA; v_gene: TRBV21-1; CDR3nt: TGTGCCAGCAGCAAAGGGGGAGGAGAATCACCCCTCCACTTT; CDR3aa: CASSKGGGESPLHF
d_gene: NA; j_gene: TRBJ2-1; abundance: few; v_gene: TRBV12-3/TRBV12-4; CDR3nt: TGTGCCAGCAGTTTGGGTCTACAAGAGACCCAGTTCTTC; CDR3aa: CASSLGLQETQFF
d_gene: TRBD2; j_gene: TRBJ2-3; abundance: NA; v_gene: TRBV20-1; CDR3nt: TGCAGTGCTAGCGGTCTAGCGGGAAGCACAGATACGCCGTATTTT; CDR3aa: CSASGLAGSTDTPYF
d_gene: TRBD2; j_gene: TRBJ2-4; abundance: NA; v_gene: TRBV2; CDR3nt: TGTGCCAGCAGTGGAGGGACTAGCGGGGGGGCCGTCGGCTCAAACATTCAGTACTTC; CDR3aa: CASSGGTSGGAVGSNIQYF
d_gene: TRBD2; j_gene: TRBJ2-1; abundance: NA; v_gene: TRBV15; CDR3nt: TGTGCCACCAGCAGATGGGACTATCTCTACAATGAGCAGTTCTTC; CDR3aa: CATSRWDYLYNEQFF
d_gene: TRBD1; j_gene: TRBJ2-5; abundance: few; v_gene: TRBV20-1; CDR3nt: TGCAGTGCTACCCCGGGACAGGGAGAAGAGACCCAGTACTTC; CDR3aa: CSATPGQGEETQYF
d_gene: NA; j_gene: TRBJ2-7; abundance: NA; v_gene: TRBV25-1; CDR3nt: TGTGCCAGCAGACAGGAATCCTACGAGCAGTACTTC; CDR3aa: CASRQESYEQYF
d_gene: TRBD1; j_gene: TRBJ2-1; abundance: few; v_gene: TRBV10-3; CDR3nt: TGTGCCATCAAGGGGGCAGGAGATTACAATGAGCAGTTCTTC; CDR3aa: CAIKGAGDYNEQFF
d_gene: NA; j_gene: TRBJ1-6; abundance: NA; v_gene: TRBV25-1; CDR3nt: TGTGCCAGCAGTGAATCGGGGGTGAGCTCCTATAATTCACCCCTCCACTTT; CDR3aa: CASSESGVSSYNSPLHF
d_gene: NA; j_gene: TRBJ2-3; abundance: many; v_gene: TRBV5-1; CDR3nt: TGCGCCAGCAGCTTGGGAAGTACGGGATTCACAGATACGCAGTATTTT; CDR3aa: CASSLGSTGFTDTQYF
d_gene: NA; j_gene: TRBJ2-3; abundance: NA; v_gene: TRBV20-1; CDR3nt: TGCAGTGCTAGGTCCCCTCGCGGGACAGATACGCAGTATTTT; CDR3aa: CSARSPRGTDTQYF
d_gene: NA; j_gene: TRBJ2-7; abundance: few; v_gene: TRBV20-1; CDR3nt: TGCAGTGCTAGAGACCCCAGGACCACTAACTACGAGCAGTACTTC; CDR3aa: CSARDPRTTNYEQYF
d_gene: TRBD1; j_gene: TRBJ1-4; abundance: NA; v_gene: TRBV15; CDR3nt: TGTGCCACCAGCAGAGCGGGGACAGGGAAAGAAAAACTGTTTTTT; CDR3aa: CATSRAGTGKEKLFF
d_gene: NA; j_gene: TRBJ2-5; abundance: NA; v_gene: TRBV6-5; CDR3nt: TGTGCCAGCAGTTACGACCTAGGGGGGGGCAAGGAGACCCAGTACTTC; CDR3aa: CASSYDLGGGKETQYF
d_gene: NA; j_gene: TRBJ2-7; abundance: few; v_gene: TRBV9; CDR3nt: TGTGCCAGCAGCGTAGGGGGGCTCCCCGTTTACGAGCAGTACTTC; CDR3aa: CASSVGGLPVYEQYF
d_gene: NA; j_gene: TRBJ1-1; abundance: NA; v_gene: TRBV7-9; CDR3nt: TGTGCCAGCAGCTTAATCGGGGAAAAAGAAGCTTTCTTT; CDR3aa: CASSLIGEKEAFF
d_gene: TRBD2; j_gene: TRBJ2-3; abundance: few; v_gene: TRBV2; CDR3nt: TGTGCCAGCAAGGAGAACGGGGGGGCAGATACGCAGTATTTT; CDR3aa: CASKENGGADTQYF
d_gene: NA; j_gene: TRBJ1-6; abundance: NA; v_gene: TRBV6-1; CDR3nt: TGTGCCAGCACGAAGGAAGTTGGATCACCCCTCCACTTT; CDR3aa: CASTKEVGSPLHF
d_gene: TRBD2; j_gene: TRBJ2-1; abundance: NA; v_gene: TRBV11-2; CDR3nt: TGTGCCAGCAGCTTAAGGGGTGCTCGCGGTCCTAGCGGATATCCCCCCTACAATGAGCAGTTCTTC; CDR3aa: CASSLRGARGPSGYPPYNEQFF
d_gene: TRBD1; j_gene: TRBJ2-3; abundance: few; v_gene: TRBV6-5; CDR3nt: TGTGCCAGCAGTAACAGGGGGCCTGGCACAGATACGCAGTATTTT; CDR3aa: CASSNRGPGTDTQYF
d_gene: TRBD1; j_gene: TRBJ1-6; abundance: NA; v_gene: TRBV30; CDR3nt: TGTGCCTGGAGTCGGGACAGGGTGGGGTATAATTCACCCCTCCACTTT; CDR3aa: CAWSRDRVGYNSPLHF
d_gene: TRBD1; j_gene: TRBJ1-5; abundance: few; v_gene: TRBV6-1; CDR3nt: TGTGCCAGCCTACAGGGGTATAGCAATCAGCCCCAGCATTTT; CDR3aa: CASLQGYSNQPQHF
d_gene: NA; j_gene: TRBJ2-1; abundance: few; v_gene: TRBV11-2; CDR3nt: TGTGCCACCGAGACCGGGCAGGGAGGTTTCTACAATGAGCAGTTCTTC; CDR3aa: CATETGQGGFYNEQFF
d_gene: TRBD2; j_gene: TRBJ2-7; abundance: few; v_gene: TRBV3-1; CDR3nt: TGTGCCAGCAGCCAAGACATAGCGGGAGTTTACGAGCAGTACTTC; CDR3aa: CASSQDIAGVYEQYF
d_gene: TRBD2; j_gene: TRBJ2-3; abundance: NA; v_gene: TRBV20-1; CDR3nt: TGCAGTGCTCCTCACCCGGGACTAGCGGGAGGGCCATCTAGCACAGATACGCAGTATTTT; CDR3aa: CSAPHPGLAGGPSSTDTQYF
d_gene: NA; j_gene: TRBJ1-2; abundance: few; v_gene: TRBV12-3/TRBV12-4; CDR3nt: TGTGCCAGCAGTTTGGGGGGGCTCGACTATGGCTACACCTTC; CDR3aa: CASSLGGLDYGYTF
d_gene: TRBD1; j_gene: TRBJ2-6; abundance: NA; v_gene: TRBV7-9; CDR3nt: TGTGCCAGCAGGCCCGGGACAGGCTTTCTAGTTACTGGGGCCAACGTCCTGACTTTC; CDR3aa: CASRPGTGFLVTGANVLTF
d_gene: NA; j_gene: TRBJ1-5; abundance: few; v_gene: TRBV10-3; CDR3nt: TGTGCCATCAGTGAGTCGATCATGGGGCGGAGGAGCAATCAGCCCCAGCATTTT; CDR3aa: CAISESIMGRRSNQPQHF
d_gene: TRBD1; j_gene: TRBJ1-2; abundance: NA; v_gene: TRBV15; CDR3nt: TGTGCCACCAGCAGATCAGGGGGTTACTATGGCTACACCTTC; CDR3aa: CATSRSGGYYGYTF
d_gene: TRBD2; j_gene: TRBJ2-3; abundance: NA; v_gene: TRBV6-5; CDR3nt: TGTGCCAGCAGCTCGGGAGGAACGCTGACAGATACGCAGTATTTT; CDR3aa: CASSSGGTLTDTQYF
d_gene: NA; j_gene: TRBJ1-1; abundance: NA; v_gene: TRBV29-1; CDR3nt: TGCAGCGCCGCGTCGCAAATCATGAACACTGAAGCTTTCTTT; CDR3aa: CSAASQIMNTEAFF
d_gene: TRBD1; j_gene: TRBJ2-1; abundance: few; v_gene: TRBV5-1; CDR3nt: TGCGCCAGCCGGCGACAGGGAATGAGCTCCTACAATGAGCAGTTCTTC; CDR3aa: CASRRQGMSSYNEQFF
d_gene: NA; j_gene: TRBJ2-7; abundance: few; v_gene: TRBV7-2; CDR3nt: TGTGCCAGCAGCTCAAGACAGGAAACCGAGCAGTACTTC; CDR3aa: CASSSRQETEQYF
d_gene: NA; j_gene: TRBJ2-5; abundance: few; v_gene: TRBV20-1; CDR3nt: TGCAGTGCTAGAACAGGGCGACAGACCCAGTACTTC; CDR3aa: CSARTGRQTQYF
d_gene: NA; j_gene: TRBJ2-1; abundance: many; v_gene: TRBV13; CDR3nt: TGTGCCAGCTTTAATTCGGGGGAATACAATGAGCAGTTCTTC; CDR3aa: CASFNSGEYNEQFF
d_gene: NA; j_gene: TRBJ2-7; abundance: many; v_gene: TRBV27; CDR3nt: TGTGCCAGCAGTTTAGGGCTGCCCTACGAGCAGTACTTC; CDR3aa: CASSLGLPYEQYF
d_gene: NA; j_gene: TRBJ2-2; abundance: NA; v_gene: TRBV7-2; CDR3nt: TGTGCCAGCAGCTACACAGGGCTTATTGCCGGGGAGCTGTTTTTT; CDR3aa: CASSYTGLIAGELFF